Here is one TCR beta chain with its context. These data come from a study of T cells in Graves' hyperthyroidism and ophthalmopathy. Trimming cost V 2 bases and J 1 base, with 10 bases left between them. The CDR3 contains 15 residues. Germline CDR1 and CDR2: MDHEN and SYDVKM. TCR beta CDR3 region amplification was performed from RNA transcripts. The HTBI primer set was used in a first-round RT-PCR of the TCR CDR3. TCRdb reprocessed the multiplex PCR reads via MiXCR and lists one record per CDR3 protein. The sample lists 370,000 or so distinct CDR3 sequences, about 15% occurring once. This chain joins TRBV28 and TRBJ2-3; possible D gene TRBD1, 5 bases. The sample was blood. This receptor was taken from a young woman with Graves' hyperthyroidism that later progressed to Graves' ophthalmopathy. CDR3 loop: CASSLRQGGTDTQYF. Here the CDR3 DNA reads TGTGCCAGCAGTTTACGACAAGGGGGCACAGATACGCAGTATTTT. Using reference TRBV28 and TRBJ2-3 for the parts outside the CDR3, the full variable domain is DVKVTQSSRYLVKRTGEKVFLECVQDMDHENMFWYRQDPGLGLRLIYFSYDVKMKEKGDIPEGYSVSREKKERFSLILESASTNQTSMYLCASSLRQGGTDTQYFGPGTRLTVL.